One sample yielded the 20 T cell receptor beta chains listed below, sequenced in a study of identifying expanded T cells in peripheral blood. Sequenced by immunoSEQ multiplex PCR; TCRdb stores in-frame clones only, minus some. Of about 78,000 clones in the sample, 80% to 90% were seen once. The sequencing input was blood. These receptors all stem from a person between 18 and 75 years old in good health.

CDR3 amino acids: CASSERWDQHQYF. The CDR3 DNA reads as TGTGCCAGCAGTGAACGGTGGGATCAACATCAGTACTTC. The rearrangement joins TRBV6-1 to TRBJ2-4, with no clear D. Germline values: CDR1 MNHNS, CDR2 SASEGT. This CDR3 is built from 13 residues. V lost 2 bases, J lost 12 bases, and 14 bases lay in between.

The V call is TRBV4-2, the J call TRBJ2-1, with D unclear. The length of the CDR3 is 13 residues. The V and J ends lost 0 bases and 4 bases respectively, with 4 bases between them. Germline-derived CDR1 and CDR2 are LGHNA and YNFKEQ. The CDR3 here is CASSQDGYNEQFF. The CDR3 DNA sequence: TGTGCCAGCAGCCAAGACGGGTACAATGAGCAGTTCTTC.

The sample holds one count of this clone. The V call is TRBV28, the J call TRBJ2-7; TRBD1 agrees at 9 bases. The V and J ends lost 4 bases and 3 bases, in that order; junction bases with no gene match: 7. The germline CDR1 and CDR2 sequences are MDHEN and SYDVKM. The CDR3 runs 15 residues. The CDR3 protein is CASSSPPTGGYEQYF. The CDR3 nucleotides are TGTGCCAGCAGTTCCCCCCCGACAGGGGGCTACGAGCAGTACTTC.

V gene TRBV6-6 combines with J gene TRBJ2-3; D possibly matches TRBD1 or TRBD2 (5 bases each). The CDR3 covers 15 residues. CDR1 and CDR2 (germline): MNHNY, SVGAGI (reference sequence). Trimming removed 6 bases from V and 4 bases from J, with 17 bases in between. CDR3 in amino acids: CASRMGRQGADTQYF. The CDR3 DNA reads as TGTGCCAGCAGGATGGGTAGGCAGGGAGCAGATACGCAGTATTTT.

This sequence joins TRBV27 and TRBJ1-1, with D possibly being TRBD1 (6 bases). Germline V gene sequence: CDR1 MNHEY, CDR2 SMNVEV (reference sequence). Trimming removed 5 bases from V and 3 bases from J, with 13 bases in between. This CDR3 comprises 14 residues. CDR3 sequence: CASSPYRVDTEAFF. In DNA form, the CDR3 reads TGTGCCAGCAGTCCATACAGGGTTGACACTGAAGCTTTCTTT.

This rearrangement joins TRBV6-1 to TRBJ1-1, with 7 bases identical to TRBD1. CDR1 is MNHNS and CDR2 is SASEGT in the germline V gene. CDR3 size: 15 residues. J was trimmed by 0 bases and V by 6 bases; bases with no gene match: 7. DNA for the CDR3: TGTGCCAGCAGGGATGGGACAGTCGTGAACACTGAAGCTTTCTTT. It specifies CASRDGTVVNTEAFF.

The chain couples TRBV15 to TRBJ2-2; TRBD1 agrees at 8 bases. The CDR3 consists of 17 residues. Germline V gives CDR1 LNHNV, CDR2 YYDKDF (reference sequence). J was trimmed by 3 bases and V by 1 base; bases with no gene match: 7. This chain's CDR3 is CATSRGERTGHTGELFF. CDR3 DNA sequence: TGTGCCACCAGCAGAGGGGAGCGGACAGGGCACACCGGGGAGCTGTTTTTT. The entire variable domain, with the rest obtained from reference TRBV15 and TRBJ2-2, is as follows: DAMVIQNPRYQVTQFGKPVTLSCSQTLNHNVMYWYQQKSSQAPKLLFHYYDKDFNNEADTPDNFQSRRPNTSFCFLDIRSPGLGDTAMYLCATSRGERTGHTGELFFGEGSRLTVL.

The rearrangement links TRBV7-2 to TRBJ1-3; tentative D call: TRBD1 (5 bases). The germline gives CDR1 SGHTA, CDR2 FQGNSA. The V end was cut by 0 bases, the J end by 4 bases, with 16 bases between. The CDR3 length is 17 residues. CDR3 sequence reads: CASSLAVKQEWGNTIYF. The DNA of the CDR3 is TGTGCCAGCAGCTTAGCGGTGAAACAGGAGTGGGGAAACACCATATATTTT.

For this clone: This sample includes further DNA sequences coding for the same CDR3. This chain joins TRBV19 and TRBJ1-5; no definite D call. Germline V CDR1 and CDR2: LNHDA, SQIVND (reference sequence). V lost 8 bases, J lost 0 bases, and 8 bases lay in between. The length of the CDR3 is 13 residues. The CDR3 DNA is TGTGCCAGTGCCCGAAATAGCAATCAGCCCCAGCATTTT. Translation: CASARNSNQPQHF.

A word on this clone: Compared with germline, one end of the junction differs, possibly owing to a read error. The V gene is TRBV6-1, the J gene TRBJ1-5; 8 nucleotides match TRBD1. Germline assignment: CDR1 MNHNS and CDR2 SASEGT. The CDR3 is 12 amino acids. The CDR3 DNA follows: TGTGCCAGCAATGGGGGACAGGCAACCTTGGATTTT. It codes for CASNGGQATLDF.

There are a few counts of this clone. The rearrangement uses TRBV19 and TRBJ1-1; D not resolved. The CDR3 extends over 14 amino acids. CDR1 and CDR2 from the germline V gene are LNHDA and SQIVND (reference sequence). Trimming removed 3 bases from V and 2 bases from J, with 10 bases in between. CDR3 loop: CASSIGQANTEAFF. The CDR3 DNA follows: TGTGCCAGTAGTATCGGGCAGGCCAACACTGAAGCTTTCTTT.

This clone was counted once. The chain employs TRBV18 and TRBJ1-1, with 7 bases that match TRBD1. CDR3 length equals 13 residues. V lost 6 bases and J lost 5; bases outside the gene matches: 6. From germline, CDR1 is KGHSH and CDR2 LQKENI. The CDR3 region has the DNA TGTGCCAGCTCGGAGGGGGCGAGAACTGAAGCTTTCTTT. This encodes CASSEGARTEAFF.

With regard to this clone: A read error may produce the germline difference seen at one junction end. The V call is TRBV7-7, the J call TRBJ2-3; D not certain. The CDR3 length is 11 residues. Germline CDR1 is SSHAT and CDR2 is FNYEAQ (reference sequence). The CDR3 coding sequence is TGTGCTAGCAGTGAGACAGATACGCAGTATTTT. Protein product: CASSETDTQYF.

The CDR3 loop is CASSHRLPQETQYF. The DNA of the CDR3 is TGTGCCAGCAGCCACCGACTTCCACAAGAGACCCAGTACTTC. This chain uses TRBV7-2 with TRBJ2-5; D is unresolved. The length of the CDR3 is 14 residues. CDR1 is SGHTA, CDR2 FQGNSA, per germline. V lost 5 bases and J lost 2, with 12 bases in between.

V is TRBV29-1 and J is TRBJ1-5; a possible D gene is TRBD1 (5 bases). Germline V gene data show CDR1 as SQVTM and CDR2 as ANQGSEA. The V end lost 4 bases, the J end lost 4 bases, and 8 bases lay between the germline ends. The CDR3 totals 12 residues. CDR3 residues: CSVAGFNQPQHF. Written as DNA, the CDR3 is TGCAGCGTTGCAGGGTTTAATCAGCCCCAGCATTTT.

The rearrangement uses TRBV18 and TRBJ2-3; TRBD2 is a possible D gene (5 bases). V was cut by 2 bases and J by 4 bases, with 10 bases left in between. Per the germline V gene, CDR1 is KGHSH and CDR2 is LQKENI. The CDR3 covers 14 residues. The CDR3 sequence: CASSPSTRADTQYF. The CDR3 coding sequence is TGTGCCAGCTCACCATCTACTAGGGCAGATACGCAGTATTTT.

This chain links TRBV7-9 with TRBJ2-5; D is undetermined. The germline CDR1 and CDR2 sequences are SEHNR and FQNEAQ (reference sequence). This CDR3 has 15 residues. Trimming removed 0 bases at V and 4 bases at J, with 12 bases between. The CDR3: CASSLASGLGETQYF. The CDR3, as DNA: TGTGCCAGCAGCTTAGCCTCGGGTTTGGGAGAGACCCAGTACTTC.

This clone turned up a few times. The J gene is TRBJ1-2, the V gene TRBV7-9; no definite D call. Germline lookup yields CDR1 SEHNR and CDR2 FQNEAQ (reference sequence). Trimming took off 0 bases at V and 8 bases at J, with 10 bases between the two ends. This CDR3 has 13 amino acids. CDR3 DNA: TGTGCCAGCAGCTTAGCATCGCCGGGAGGCTACACCTTC. Residues: CASSLASPGGYTF.

This clone appeared a single time. The chain uses TRBV28 and TRBJ2-7, with D perhaps TRBD2 (6 bases). The CDR3 is made up of 15 amino acids. The germline V gene encodes CDR1 MDHEN and CDR2 SYDVKM. Trimming removed 2 bases from V and 4 bases from J, with 15 bases in between. The CDR3 here is CASSLVARLGYEQYF. The CDR3 region has the DNA TGTGCCAGCAGTTTAGTGGCAAGACTAGGATACGAGCAGTACTTC. Combining the CDR3 with reference TRBV28 and TRBJ2-7 gives the whole variable domain DVKVTQSSRYLVKRTGEKVFLECVQDMDHENMFWYRQDPGLGLRLIYFSYDVKMKEKGDIPEGYSVSREKKERFSLILESASTNQTSMYLCASSLVARLGYEQYFGPGTRLTVT.

The CDR3 sequence is CASSLYRASYGYTF. For the CDR3, the DNA is TGTGCCAGCAGCTTGTACAGGGCGAGCTATGGCTACACCTTC. The V and J genes are TRBV5-4 and TRBJ1-2, with D perhaps TRBD1 (6 bases). V was clipped by 1 base and J by 4 bases, with 11 bases between them. The CDR3 is 14 amino acids. Looked up from germline, CDR1 is SGHNT and CDR2 is YYREEE (reference sequence).